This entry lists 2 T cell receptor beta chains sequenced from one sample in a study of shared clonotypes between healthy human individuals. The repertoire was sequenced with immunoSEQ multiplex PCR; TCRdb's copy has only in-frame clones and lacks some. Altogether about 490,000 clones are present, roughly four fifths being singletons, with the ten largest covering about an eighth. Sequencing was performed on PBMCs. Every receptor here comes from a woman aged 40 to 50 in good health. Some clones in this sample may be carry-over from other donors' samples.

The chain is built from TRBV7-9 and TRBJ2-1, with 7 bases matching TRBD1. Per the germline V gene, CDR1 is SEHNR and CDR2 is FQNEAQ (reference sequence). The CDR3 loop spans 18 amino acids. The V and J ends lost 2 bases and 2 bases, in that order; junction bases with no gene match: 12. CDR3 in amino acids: CASSLYRGSQGTYNEQFF. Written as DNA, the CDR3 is TGTGCCAGCAGCTTATATCGGGGCTCACAGGGGACCTACAATGAGCAGTTCTTC.

CDR3 nucleotides: TGTGCCAGCAGTAATCCGGGACAGATGAACACTGAAGCTTTCTTT. This encodes CASSNPGQMNTEAFF. V usage is TRBV28 and J usage is TRBJ1-1; 7 nucleotides line up with TRBD1. This CDR3 is 15 amino acids long. V shed 5 bases and J 0 bases; nucleotides not matched to a gene: 6. CDR1 is MDHEN and CDR2 is SYDVKM in the germline V gene.